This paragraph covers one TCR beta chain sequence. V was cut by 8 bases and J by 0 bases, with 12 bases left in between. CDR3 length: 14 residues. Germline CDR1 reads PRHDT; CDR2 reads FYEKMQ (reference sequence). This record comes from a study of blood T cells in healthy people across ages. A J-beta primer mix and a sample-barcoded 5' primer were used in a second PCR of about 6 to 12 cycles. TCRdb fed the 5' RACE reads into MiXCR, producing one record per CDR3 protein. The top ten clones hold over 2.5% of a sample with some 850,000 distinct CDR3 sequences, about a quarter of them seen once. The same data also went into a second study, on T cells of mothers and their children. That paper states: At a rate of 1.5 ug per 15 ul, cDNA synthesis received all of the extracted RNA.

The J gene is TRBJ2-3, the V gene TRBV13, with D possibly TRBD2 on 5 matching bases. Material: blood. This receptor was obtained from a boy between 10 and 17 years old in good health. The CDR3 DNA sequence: TGTGCCAGCCGTCCGAGCGGAAGCACAGATACGCAGTATTTT. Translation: CASRPSGSTDTQYF.